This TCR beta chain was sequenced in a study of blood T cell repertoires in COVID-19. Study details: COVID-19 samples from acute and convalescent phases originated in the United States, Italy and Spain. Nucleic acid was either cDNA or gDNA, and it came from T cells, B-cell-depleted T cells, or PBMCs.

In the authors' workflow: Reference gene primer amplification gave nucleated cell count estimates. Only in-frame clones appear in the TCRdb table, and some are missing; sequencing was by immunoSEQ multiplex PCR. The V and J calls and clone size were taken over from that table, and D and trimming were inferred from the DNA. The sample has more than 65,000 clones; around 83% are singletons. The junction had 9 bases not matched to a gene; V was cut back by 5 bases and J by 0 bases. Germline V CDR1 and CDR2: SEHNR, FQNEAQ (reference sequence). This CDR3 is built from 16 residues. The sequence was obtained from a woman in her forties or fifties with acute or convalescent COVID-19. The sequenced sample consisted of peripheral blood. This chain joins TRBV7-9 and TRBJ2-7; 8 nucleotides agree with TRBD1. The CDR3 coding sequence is TGTGCCAGCAGCACCTGGACAGGGAAAAGCTCCTACGAGCAGTACTTC. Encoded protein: CASSTWTGKSSYEQYF.